This T cell receptor beta chain was obtained from a study of cytomegalovirus exposure and HLA in healthy donors. Study summary: One earlier analysis, a look at about 179 million T cells, found more than 100 million unique TCR beta sequences.

Turning to this clone: Its antigen remains unidentified.

The study ran its PCR with 60 Vbeta and 13 Jbeta primers. Only in-frame clones appear in the TCRdb table, and some are missing; sequencing was by immunoSEQ multiplex PCR. The repertoire holds around 200,000 clones, with over 75% as singletons. Study outcomes and limitations: An observed cluster of highly shared sequence variants was recorded as a likely sequencing artifact.

Germline V gene lookup returns CDR1 KGHSH and CDR2 LQKENI. Unmatched junction bases numbered 6, after V lost 1 base and J lost 6 bases. The CDR3 covers 15 residues. Sequencing was carried out using PBMCs. The chain employs TRBV18 and TRBJ1-1; TRBD1 matches 9 bases. The clonotype comes from a woman in her 50s in good health and CMV-seronegative. CDR3 protein: CASSPRTGGRSEAFF. The CDR3 DNA is TGTGCCAGCTCACCACGTACAGGGGGCAGGTCTGAAGCTTTCTTT. Supplemented by reference TRBV18 and TRBJ1-1, the full variable domain reads NAGVMQNPRHLVRRRGQEARLRCSPMKGHSHVYWYRQLPEEGLKFMVYLQKENIIDESGMPKERFSAEFPKEGPSILRIQQVVRGDSAAYFCASSPRTGGRSEAFFGQGTRLTVV.